Listed below are T cell receptor beta chains from one sample, sequenced in a study of follicular helper T cells after annual influenza vaccination. The table came from immunoSEQ multiplex PCR; TCRdb's copy has only in-frame clones and leaves some out. Here the sample spans about 6,800 clones, about 88% being singletons. The sequencing here drew on CXCR5+ CD38- circulating T follicular helper cells from blood, taken 7 days after influenza vaccination. All receptors derive from an adult who received the influenza vaccine. CDR3s include the opening cysteine and the closing phenylalanine or tryptophan. The order of the fields is J gene, D gene, V gene, clone size, CDR3 protein, CDR3 DNA. The D gene is left open where the match is weak. Clone size is given for some rows only: seen once, a few or many times, or a class if the clone is expanded.

TRBJ2-1 | TRBD2 | TRBV9 | once | CARGLAGYNEQFF | TGTGCCAGGGGGCTAGCGGGATACAATGAGCAGTTCTTC
TRBJ1-3 | TRBD1 | TRBV28 | NA | CASIDRGLGNTIYF | TGTGCCAGCATAGACAGGGGGCTGGGAAACACCATATATTTT
TRBJ2-5 | TRBD2 | TRBV27 | NA | CASSSSGRAGETQYF | TGTGCCAGCAGTTCTAGCGGGAGGGCCGGAGAGACCCAGTACTTC
TRBJ2-1 | NA | TRBV27 | NA | CASRAGGQEYNEQFF | TGTGCCAGCAGGGCCGGGGGGCAAGAATACAATGAGCAGTTCTTC
TRBJ1-1 | NA | TRBV29-1 | NA | CSVGVAMNTEAFF | TGCAGCGTTGGGGTCGCGATGAACACTGAAGCTTTCTTT
TRBJ2-7 | NA | TRBV7-9 | few | CASSPASEQYF | TGTGCCAGCAGCCCAGCTAGCGAGCAGTACTTC
TRBJ2-7 | NA | TRBV28 | NA | CASRRRTRGYEQYF | TGTGCCAGTCGGAGAAGGACAAGAGGGTACGAGCAGTACTTC
TRBJ2-7 | NA | TRBV5-6 | NA | CASESGTSYEQYF | TGTGCCAGCGAGTCCGGGACCTCCTACGAGCAGTACTTC
TRBJ2-1 | NA | TRBV29-1 | NA | CSVEVGRGKSEQFF | TGCAGCGTTGAGGTTGGTAGGGGAAAGAGCGAGCAGTTCTTC
TRBJ1-2 | NA | TRBV20-1 | NA | CSASSPGYTF | TGCAGTGCGTCGAGTCCGGGCTACACCTTC
TRBJ2-1 | TRBD1 | TRBV7-9 | NA | CASRNGQGPYNEQFF | TGTGCCAGCAGAAATGGACAGGGCCCCTACAATGAGCAGTTCTTC
TRBJ2-1 | TRBD2 | TRBV2 | NA | CASSESPVGRVNEQFF | TGTGCCAGCAGTGAATCCCCAGTCGGGAGGGTCAATGAGCAGTTCTTC
TRBJ2-3 | NA | TRBV30 | once | CAWSSGVSTDTQYF | TGTGCCTGGAGCTCCGGGGTTAGCACAGATACGCAGTATTTT
TRBJ2-2 | NA | TRBV5-1 | NA | CASSFGLGGKIAGELFF | TGCGCCAGCAGCTTCGGGCTAGGCGGGAAGATAGCCGGGGAGCTGTTTTTT
TRBJ2-7 | NA | TRBV15 | NA | CATSRADGRSLPYEQYF | TGTGCCACCAGCAGAGCGGATGGCAGGTCCTTACCCTACGAGCAGTACTTC
TRBJ1-1 | TRBD1 | TRBV18 | once | CASSPGQGAEAFF | TGTGCCAGCTCACCGGGACAGGGGGCTGAAGCTTTCTTT
TRBJ2-1 | TRBD2 | TRBV6-5 | NA | CASSFAGTSGYNEQFF | TGTGCCAGCAGTTTCGCCGGGACTAGCGGATACAATGAGCAGTTCTTC
TRBJ1-5 | NA | TRBV13 | NA | CASSLGFQGNQPQHF | TGTGCCAGCAGCTTAGGGTTCCAGGGCAATCAGCCCCAGCATTTT
TRBJ2-3 | TRBD2 | TRBV19 | once | CASSRGTSGGTDTQYF | TGTGCCAGTAGTAGAGGGACTAGCGGGGGCACAGATACGCAGTATTTT
TRBJ2-1 | TRBD2 | TRBV5-4 | few | CASSLARTSGSHEQFF | TGTGCCAGCAGCTTGGCTCGGACTAGCGGGAGCCATGAGCAGTTCTTC
TRBJ2-7 | NA | TRBV30 | NA | CAWKGSYEQYF | TGTGCCTGGAAGGGCAGCTACGAGCAGTACTTC
TRBJ1-2 | TRBD1 | TRBV5-4 | NA | CASSSTGTGRGYTF | TGTGCCAGCAGCTCTACCGGGACAGGGCGAGGCTACACCTTC
TRBJ2-1 | TRBD2 | TRBV10-3 | NA | CAIRANKLAGNNEQFF | TGTGCCATCAGAGCGAATAAACTAGCGGGAAACAATGAGCAGTTCTTC
TRBJ1-5 | TRBD1 | TRBV28 | NA | CAGRTGSSNQPQHF | TGTGCCGGAAGGACAGGGTCTAGCAATCAGCCCCAGCATTTT
TRBJ1-1 | NA | TRBV5-1 | NA | CASSLAGSRGTEAFF | TGCGCCAGCAGCTTGGCGGGGAGCAGGGGCACTGAAGCTTTCTTT
TRBJ1-2 | TRBD1 | TRBV7-8 | once | CASSLESGPGGFGYTF | TGTGCCAGCAGCTTAGAGTCCGGACCAGGGGGCTTTGGCTACACCTTC
TRBJ2-1 | TRBD2 | TRBV9 | NA | CASSPQGLAGGRRSYNEQFF | TGTGCCAGCAGCCCACAGGGACTAGCGGGAGGAAGAAGGTCCTACAATGAGCAGTTCTTC
TRBJ1-5 | NA | TRBV28 | once | CASIDVLNQPQHF | TGTGCCAGCATTGACGTCCTCAATCAGCCCCAGCATTTT
TRBJ2-5 | NA | TRBV4-1 | NA | CASSQGPQVEETQYF | TGCGCCAGCAGCCAAGGGCCCCAGGTCGAGGAGACCCAGTACTTC
TRBJ2-5 | NA | TRBV14 | NA | CASSQDFRAGTQYF | TGTGCCAGCAGCCAAGATTTCAGGGCCGGGACCCAGTACTTC
TRBJ2-3 | NA | TRBV7-6 | NA | CASSLGVGVRTDTQYF | TGTGCCAGCAGCTTAGGGGTAGGGGTGAGGACAGATACGCAGTATTTT
TRBJ2-1 | TRBD2 | TRBV14 | NA | CASSQARSGSGLYNEQFF | TGTGCCAGCAGCCAAGCCCGTAGCGGGAGTGGACTGTACAATGAGCAGTTCTTC
TRBJ2-5 | TRBD1 | TRBV7-2 | NA | CASSLVGTGGRETQYF | TGTGCCAGCAGCTTAGTTGGGACAGGGGGTCGAGAGACCCAGTACTTC
TRBJ2-2 | NA | TRBV9 | NA | CASSPGPFTGELFF | TGTGCCAGCAGCCCGGGGCCGTTCACCGGGGAGCTGTTTTTT
TRBJ1-2 | NA | TRBV30 | NA | CAWGPGGLGWIYGYTF | TGTGCCTGGGGGCCCGGGGGCCTGGGGTGGATTTATGGCTACACCTTC
TRBJ1-4 | NA | TRBV19 | NA | CASSGPNEKLFF | TGTGCCAGTAGTGGGCCTAATGAAAAACTGTTTTTT
TRBJ1-2 | NA | TRBV11-2 | NA | CASSLNGGRGTYGYTF | TGTGCCAGCAGCTTAAATGGAGGCAGGGGCACCTATGGCTACACCTTC
TRBJ1-1 | NA | TRBV15 | NA | CATSRDTNTEAFF | TGTGCCACCAGCAGAGATACTAACACTGAAGCTTTCTTT
TRBJ2-1 | NA | TRBV29-1 | NA | CSVNRDWNNEQFF | TGCAGCGTAAACCGGGACTGGAACAATGAGCAGTTCTTC
TRBJ1-1 | NA | TRBV6-6 | NA | CASSYPGHLNTEAFF | TGTGCCAGCAGTTACCCGGGACACCTCAACACTGAAGCTTTCTTT
TRBJ2-6 | NA | TRBV15 | NA | CATSRDQGGANVLTF | TGTGCCACCAGCAGAGATCAGGGTGGGGCCAACGTCCTGACTTTC
TRBJ2-4 | NA | TRBV30 | once | CAWGDSPPAKNIQYF | TGTGCCTGGGGAGACAGCCCCCCAGCCAAAAACATTCAGTACTTC
TRBJ2-1 | NA | TRBV27 | NA | CASSLLGDYNEQFF | TGTGCCAGCAGTTTATTAGGTGACTACAATGAGCAGTTCTTC
TRBJ2-2 | NA | TRBV6-5 | once | CASKLPGELFF | TGTGCCAGCAAATTACCCGGGGAGCTGTTTTTT
TRBJ2-3 | NA | TRBV15 | NA | CATSRDRTDTQYF | TGTGCCACCAGCAGAGATCGGACAGATACGCAGTATTTT
TRBJ2-3 | NA | TRBV28 | once | CASSSTDTQYF | TGTGCCAGCAGTTCGACAGATACGCAGTATTTT
TRBJ2-1 | NA | TRBV4-1 | once | CASSQDMDSYNEQFF | TGCGCCAGCAGCCAAGATATGGACTCCTACAATGAGCAGTTCTTC
TRBJ2-2 | NA | TRBV9 | NA | CASSVGAGGGELFF | TGTGCCAGCAGCGTAGGGGCAGGTGGCGGGGAGCTGTTTTTT
TRBJ1-5 | TRBD1 | TRBV18 | once | CASSPPGTGGFSQPQHF | TGTGCCAGCTCACCGCCCGGGACAGGGGGTTTCAGCCAGCCCCAGCATTTT
TRBJ1-3 | NA | TRBV19 | once | CASSGVTSSGNTIYF | TGTGCCAGTAGTGGGGTTACGAGCTCTGGAAACACCATATATTTT
TRBJ2-7 | NA | TRBV27 | NA | CASSLRPPQGPWLGEQYF | TGTGCCAGCAGTTTACGCCCCCCTCAGGGACCTTGGCTGGGAGAGCAGTACTTC
TRBJ1-2 | NA | TRBV14 | NA | CASSQDATAHYGYTF | TGTGCCAGCAGCCAAGATGCGACGGCCCACTATGGCTACACCTTC
TRBJ2-5 | NA | TRBV5-4 | NA | CASSFAGSLETQYF | TGTGCCAGCAGCTTCGCAGGGTCTCTAGAGACCCAGTACTTC
TRBJ2-2 | TRBD2 | TRBV6-6 | NA | CASRGASGNTGELFF | TGTGCCAGCCGAGGGGCTAGCGGGAACACCGGGGAGCTGTTTTTT
TRBJ1-4 | NA | TRBV29-1 | once | CSGGGGGAENEKLFF | TGCAGCGGGGGGGGCGGGGGAGCGGAAAATGAAAAACTGTTTTTT
TRBJ2-1 | TRBD1 | TRBV27 | NA | CASSRSSQGARNEQFF | TGTGCCAGCAGTCGAAGCAGTCAGGGGGCTCGGAATGAGCAGTTCTTC
TRBJ2-3 | NA | TRBV29-1 | once | CSVEDGTFQRTDTQYF | TGCAGCGTTGAAGATGGGACTTTTCAGCGCACAGATACGCAGTATTTT
TRBJ1-1 | NA | TRBV6-6 | once | CASIRGDTEAFF | TGTGCCAGCATTCGGGGGGACACTGAAGCTTTCTTT